These 7 T cell receptor beta chains share one sample of origin, sequenced in a study of shared clonotypes between healthy human individuals. The repertoire was sequenced with immunoSEQ multiplex PCR; TCRdb's copy has only in-frame clones and lacks some. The sample lists hundreds of thousands of clones; 92% were seen once. In the naive CD8 group, cells lacked CD45RO and were positively selected for CCR7, so terminally differentiated effector memory CD45RA+ cells were left out. What was sequenced was naive CD8+ T cells sorted from blood. The receptors shown here come from a young man in good health.

A word on this clone: An end of the junction does not agree with germline; a read error may underlie this. The DNA for the CDR3 is TGTGCCAGCAGTGACGGCCCCCACCGGGAGGAACTCCTCTTC. This gives the protein CASSDGPHREELLF. The rearrangement uses TRBV6-1 and TRBJ2-1; 7 nucleotides agree with TRBD2. The CDR3 contains 14 residues. Germline CDR1 is MNHNS and CDR2 is SASEGT.

This clone was seen once. The chain employs TRBV6-1 and TRBJ2-3; D not certain. V was shortened by 8 bases and J by 2 bases, with 11 bases between the two germline ends. This CDR3 region has 13 residues. Germline CDR1 MNHNS, CDR2 SASEGT. CDR3: CASLDGYTDTQYF. For the CDR3, the DNA is TGTGCCAGCCTCGACGGGTACACAGATACGCAGTATTTT.

V and J are TRBV29-1 and TRBJ2-2; no firm D call. The CDR3 extends over 14 amino acids. Germline V CDR1 and CDR2: SQVTM, ANQGSEA. Trimming took off 3 bases at V and 1 base at J, with 9 bases between the two ends. This CDR3 is CSVDRDGNTGELFF. The CDR3 DNA is TGCAGCGTTGACCGTGACGGGAACACCGGGGAGCTGTTTTTT.

This chain connects TRBV27 to TRBJ2-7, with D perhaps TRBD1 (5 bases). This CDR3 is 15 amino acids long. Trimming removed 8 bases at V and 0 bases at J, with 17 bases between. Germline CDR1 MNHEY, CDR2 SMNVEV (reference sequence). CDR3 coding DNA: TGTGCCAGCTCCTTGGGGCTGAGGAGCTCCTACGAGCAGTACTTC. Translated: CASSLGLRSSYEQYF.

CDR3 region: CASSLNYKVVDVGTQYF. CDR3 nucleotides: TGTGCCAGCAGCTTAAACTATAAGGTTGTCGATGTAGGGACCCAGTACTTC. The V and J genes are TRBV7-2 and TRBJ2-5; D unresolved. Germline V gene lookup returns CDR1 SGHTA and CDR2 FQGNSA. The V and J ends lost 2 bases and 7 bases respectively, with 23 bases between them. The CDR3 length is 17 residues.

The CDR3 DNA follows: TGTGCCAGCAGTTTAGCGGGAATGGCCTACAATGAGCAGTTCTTC. Its translation: CASSLAGMAYNEQFF. This chain connects TRBV27 to TRBJ2-1; D possibly corresponds to TRBD2 (6 bases). Germline CDR1 and CDR2: MNHEY and SMNVEV (reference sequence). CDR3 length: 15 amino acids. V was cut by 2 bases and J by 2 bases, with 10 bases left in between.

The chain has TRBV7-9 and TRBJ2-7, with a tentative D call TRBD1 (5 bases). The CDR3 has 14 amino acids. Germline V gene lookup returns CDR1 SEHNR and CDR2 FQNEAQ (reference sequence). V lost 1 base and J 3 bases, leaving 10 bases between the germline ends. The CDR3 DNA follows: TGTGCCAGCAGCTTAGACAGGAGCCTCTACGAGCAGTACTTC. The encoded protein is CASSLDRSLYEQYF.